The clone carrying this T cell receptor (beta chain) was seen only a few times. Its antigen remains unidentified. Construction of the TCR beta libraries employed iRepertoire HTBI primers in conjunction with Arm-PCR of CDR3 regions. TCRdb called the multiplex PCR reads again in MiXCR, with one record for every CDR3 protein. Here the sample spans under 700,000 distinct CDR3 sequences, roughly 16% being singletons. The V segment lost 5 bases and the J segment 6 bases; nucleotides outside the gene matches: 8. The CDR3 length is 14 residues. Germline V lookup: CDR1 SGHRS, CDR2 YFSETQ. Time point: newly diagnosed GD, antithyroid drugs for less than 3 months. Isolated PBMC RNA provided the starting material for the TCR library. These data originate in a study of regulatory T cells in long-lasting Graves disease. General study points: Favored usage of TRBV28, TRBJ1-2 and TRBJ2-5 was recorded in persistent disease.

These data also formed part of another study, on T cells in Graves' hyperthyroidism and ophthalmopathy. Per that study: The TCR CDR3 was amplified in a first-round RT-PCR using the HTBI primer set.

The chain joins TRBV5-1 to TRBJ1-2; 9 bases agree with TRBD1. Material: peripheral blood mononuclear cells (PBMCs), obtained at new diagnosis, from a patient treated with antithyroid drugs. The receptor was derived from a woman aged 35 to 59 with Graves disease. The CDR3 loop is CASRDPGQGDGYTF. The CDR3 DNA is TGCGCCAGCAGGGACCCGGGACAGGGAGATGGCTACACCTTC.